Sequencing of this T cell receptor beta chain was carried out in a study of blood T cell repertoires in COVID-19. This table comes from immunoSEQ multiplex PCR, and its TCRdb copy is limited to in-frame clones, with some not included. The table includes hundreds of thousands of clones, 82% detected once. In germline, CDR1 is SNHLY, CDR2 FYNNEI. V was pared by 7 bases and J by 3 bases, with 9 bases of the junction left unmatched. CDR3 size: 15 residues. Symptom resolution, clearance, or two negative PCRs marked the recovered donors of Cohort 3. This TCR was recovered from a woman aged 55-75 years who had recovered from COVID-19. The chain uses TRBV2 and TRBJ1-2; TRBD1 aligns across 9 bases. Sample: PBMCs or T cells enriched from blood (not recorded which). This CDR3 reads CASTQDRGRYYGYTF. CDR3 bases: TGTGCCAGCACCCAGGACAGGGGCCGGTACTATGGCTACACCTTC. Supplemented by reference TRBV2 and TRBJ1-2, the full variable domain reads EPEVTQTPSHQVTQMGQEVILRCVPISNHLYFYWYRQILGQKVEFLVSFYNNEISEKSEIFDDQFSVERPDGSNFTLKIRSTKLEDSAMYFCASTQDRGRYYGYTFGSGTRLTVV.